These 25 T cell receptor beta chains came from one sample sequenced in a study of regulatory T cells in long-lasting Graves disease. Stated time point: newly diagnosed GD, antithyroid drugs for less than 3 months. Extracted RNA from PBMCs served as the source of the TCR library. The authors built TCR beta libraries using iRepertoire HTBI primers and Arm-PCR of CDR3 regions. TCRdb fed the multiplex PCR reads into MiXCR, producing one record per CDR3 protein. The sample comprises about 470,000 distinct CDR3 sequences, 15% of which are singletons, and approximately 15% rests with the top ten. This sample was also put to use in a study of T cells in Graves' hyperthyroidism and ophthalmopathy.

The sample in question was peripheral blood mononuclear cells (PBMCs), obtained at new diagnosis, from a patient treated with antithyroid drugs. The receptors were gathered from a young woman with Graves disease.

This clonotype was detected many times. The CDR3 spells CSAREQGRVVFF. The CDR3 DNA reads as TGCAGTGCTAGGGAACAGGGCCGTGTAGTTTTCTTT. The gene calls are TRBV20-1 and TRBJ1-1, with D tentatively TRBD1 (6 bases). The CDR3 extends over 12 amino acids. V dropped 3 bases and J dropped 13 bases, with 18 bases sitting between them. CDR1 and CDR2 from the germline V gene are DFQATT and SNEGSKA (reference sequence).

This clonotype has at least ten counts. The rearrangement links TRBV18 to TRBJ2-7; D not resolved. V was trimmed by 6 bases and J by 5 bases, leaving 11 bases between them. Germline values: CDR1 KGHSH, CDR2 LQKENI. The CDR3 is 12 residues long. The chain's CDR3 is CASSPNRDEQYF. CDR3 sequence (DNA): TGTGCCAGCTCCCCGAACCGAGACGAGCAGTACTTC.

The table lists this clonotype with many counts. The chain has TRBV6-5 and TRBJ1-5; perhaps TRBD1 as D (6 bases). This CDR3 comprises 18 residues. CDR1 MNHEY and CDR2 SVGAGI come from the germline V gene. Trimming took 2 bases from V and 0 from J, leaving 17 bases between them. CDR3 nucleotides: TGTGCCAGCAGTTACGGCAGGGACACACCTTATAGCAATCAGCCCCAGCATTTT. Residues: CASSYGRDTPYSNQPQHF.

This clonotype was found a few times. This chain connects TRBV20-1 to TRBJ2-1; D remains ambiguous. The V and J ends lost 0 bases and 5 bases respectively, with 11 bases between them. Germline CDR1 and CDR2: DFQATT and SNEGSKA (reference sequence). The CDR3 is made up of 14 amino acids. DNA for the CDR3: TGCAGTGCTAGAGATAACGGGCATGACAATGAGCAGTTCTTC. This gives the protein CSARDNGHDNEQFF.

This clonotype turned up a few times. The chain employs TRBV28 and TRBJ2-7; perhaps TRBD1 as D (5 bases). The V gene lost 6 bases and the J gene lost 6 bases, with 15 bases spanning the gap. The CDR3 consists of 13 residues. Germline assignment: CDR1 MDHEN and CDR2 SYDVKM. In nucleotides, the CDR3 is TGTGCCAGCAGCCCCAGACAGCTATGCGAGCAGTACTTC. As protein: CASSPRQLCEQYF.

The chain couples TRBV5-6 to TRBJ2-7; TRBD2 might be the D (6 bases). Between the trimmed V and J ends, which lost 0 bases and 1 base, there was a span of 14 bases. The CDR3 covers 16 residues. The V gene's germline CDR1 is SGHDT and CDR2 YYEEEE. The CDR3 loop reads CASSLGFGGISYEQYF. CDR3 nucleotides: TGTGCCAGCAGCTTGGGCTTTGGGGGGATTTCCTACGAGCAGTACTTC.

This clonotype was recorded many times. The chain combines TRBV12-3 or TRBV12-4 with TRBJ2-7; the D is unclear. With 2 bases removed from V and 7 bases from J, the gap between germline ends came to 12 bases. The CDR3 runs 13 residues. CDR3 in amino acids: CASSLRTVHEQYF. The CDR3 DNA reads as TGTGCCAGCAGTTTAAGGACCGTCCATGAGCAGTACTTC.

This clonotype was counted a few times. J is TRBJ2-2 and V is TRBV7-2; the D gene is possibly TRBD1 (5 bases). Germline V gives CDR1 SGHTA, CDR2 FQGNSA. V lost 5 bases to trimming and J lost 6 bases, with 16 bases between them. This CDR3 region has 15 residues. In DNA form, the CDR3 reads TGTGCCAGCAGCCCAAGGCCAGGGTTCGCCGGGGAGCTGTTTTTT. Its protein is CASSPRPGFAGELFF.

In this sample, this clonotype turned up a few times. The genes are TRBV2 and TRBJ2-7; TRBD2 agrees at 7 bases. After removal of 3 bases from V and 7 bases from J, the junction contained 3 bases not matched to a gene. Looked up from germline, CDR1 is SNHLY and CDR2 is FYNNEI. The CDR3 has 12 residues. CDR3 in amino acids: CASSEGGWEQYF. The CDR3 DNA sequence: TGTGCCAGCAGTGAGGGGGGGTGGGAGCAGTACTTC. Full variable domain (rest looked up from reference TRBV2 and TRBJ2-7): EPEVTQTPSHQVTQMGQEVILRCVPISNHLYFYWYRQILGQKVEFLVSFYNNEISEKSEIFDDQFSVERPDGSNFTLKIRSTKLEDSAMYFCASSEGGWEQYFGPGTRLTVT.

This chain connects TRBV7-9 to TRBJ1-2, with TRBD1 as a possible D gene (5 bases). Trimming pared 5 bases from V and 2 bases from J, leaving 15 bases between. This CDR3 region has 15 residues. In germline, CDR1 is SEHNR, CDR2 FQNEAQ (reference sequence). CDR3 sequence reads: CASSAAGGANYGYTF. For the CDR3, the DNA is TGTGCCAGCAGCGCCGCGGGCGGGGCAAACTATGGCTACACCTTC.

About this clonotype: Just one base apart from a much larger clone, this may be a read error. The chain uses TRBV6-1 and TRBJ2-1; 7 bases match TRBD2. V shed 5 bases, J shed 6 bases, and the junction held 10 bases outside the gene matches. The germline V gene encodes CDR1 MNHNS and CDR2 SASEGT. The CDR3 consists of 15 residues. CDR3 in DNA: TGTGCCAGCAGTCGGCTCCTCCCTAGCGGCAATGAGCAGTTCTTC. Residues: CASSRLLPSGNEQFF.

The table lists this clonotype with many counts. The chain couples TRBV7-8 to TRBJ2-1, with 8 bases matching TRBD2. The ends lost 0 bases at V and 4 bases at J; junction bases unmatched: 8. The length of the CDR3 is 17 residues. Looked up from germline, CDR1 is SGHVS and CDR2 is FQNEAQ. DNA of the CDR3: TGTGCCAGCAGCTTAGCAACACTAGCGGATAAATACAATGAGCAGTTCTTC. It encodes CASSLATLADKYNEQFF.

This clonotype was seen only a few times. The CDR3 DNA sequence: TGTGCCAGCAGCTTAGGGAGCGGGACGGTCACCGGGGAGCTGTTTTTT. Its protein product is CASSLGSGTVTGELFF. The rearrangement uses TRBV11-3 and TRBJ2-2, with 7 bases matching TRBD2. This CDR3 region has 16 residues. The germline CDR1 and CDR2 sequences are SGHNT and YENEEA. V was clipped by 1 base and J by 4 bases; unmatched bases: 6.

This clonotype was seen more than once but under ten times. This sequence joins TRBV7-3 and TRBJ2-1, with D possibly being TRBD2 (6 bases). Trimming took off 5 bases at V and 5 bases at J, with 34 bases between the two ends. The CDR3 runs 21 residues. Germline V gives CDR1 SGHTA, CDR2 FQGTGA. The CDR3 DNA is TGTGCCAGCAGCCCTCGGGGGTGGGGCGGGTCACCCCGACCGCCCGACAATGAGCAGTTCTTC. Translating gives CASSPRGWGGSPRPPDNEQFF. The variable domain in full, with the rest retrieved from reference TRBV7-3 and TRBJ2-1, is GAGVSQTPSNKVTEKGKYVELRCDPISGHTALYWYRQSLGQGPEFLIYFQGTGAADDSGLPNDRFFAVRPEGSVSTLKIQRTERGDSAVYLCASSPRGWGGSPRPPDNEQFFGPGTRLTVL.

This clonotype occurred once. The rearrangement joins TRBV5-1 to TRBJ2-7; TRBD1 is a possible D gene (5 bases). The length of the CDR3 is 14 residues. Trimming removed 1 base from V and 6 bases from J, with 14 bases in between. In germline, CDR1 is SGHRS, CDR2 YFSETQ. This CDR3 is CASSLSLKGLEQYF. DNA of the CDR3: TGCGCCAGCAGCTTGAGTCTAAAGGGGCTCGAGCAGTACTTC.

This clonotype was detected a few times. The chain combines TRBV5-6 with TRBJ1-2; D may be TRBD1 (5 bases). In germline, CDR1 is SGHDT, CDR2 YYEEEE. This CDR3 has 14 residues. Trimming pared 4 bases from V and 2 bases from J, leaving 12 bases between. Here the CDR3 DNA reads TGTGCCAGCAGCCGTCTACAGGAAAACTATGGCTACACCTTC. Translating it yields CASSRLQENYGYTF.

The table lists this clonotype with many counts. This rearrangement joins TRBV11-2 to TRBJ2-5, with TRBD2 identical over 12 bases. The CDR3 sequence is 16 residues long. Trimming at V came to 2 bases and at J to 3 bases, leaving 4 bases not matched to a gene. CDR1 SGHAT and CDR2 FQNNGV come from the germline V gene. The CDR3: CASSLPSGREEETQYF. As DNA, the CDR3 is TGTGCCAGCAGCTTACCTAGCGGGAGGGAGGAAGAGACCCAGTACTTC.

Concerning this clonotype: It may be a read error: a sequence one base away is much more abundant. Here the CDR3 DNA reads TGCGCCGGCAGCTGGTCGGGGGGTCAGCCCCAGCATTTT. Its translation: CAGSWSGGQPQHF. This chain links TRBV5-1 with TRBJ1-5, with D perhaps matching TRBD1 (5 bases). CDR1 is SGHRS, CDR2 YFSETQ, per germline. The CDR3 is 13 amino acids.

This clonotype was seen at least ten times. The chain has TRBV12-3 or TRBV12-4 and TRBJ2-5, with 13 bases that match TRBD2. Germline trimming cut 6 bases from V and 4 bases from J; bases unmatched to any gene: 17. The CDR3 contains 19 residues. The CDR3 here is CASREAPGTSGKGGETQYF. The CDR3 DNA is TGTGCCAGCAGAGAAGCCCCCGGGACTAGCGGGAAGGGGGGAGAGACCCAGTACTTC.

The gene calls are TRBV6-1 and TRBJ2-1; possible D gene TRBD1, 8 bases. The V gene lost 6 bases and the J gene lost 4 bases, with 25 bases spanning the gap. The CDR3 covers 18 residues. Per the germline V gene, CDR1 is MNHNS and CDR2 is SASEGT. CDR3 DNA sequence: TGTGCCAGCAGCGGACAGGGATTCACCGGGAGGCCTTACAATGAGCAGTTCTTC. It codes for CASSGQGFTGRPYNEQFF.

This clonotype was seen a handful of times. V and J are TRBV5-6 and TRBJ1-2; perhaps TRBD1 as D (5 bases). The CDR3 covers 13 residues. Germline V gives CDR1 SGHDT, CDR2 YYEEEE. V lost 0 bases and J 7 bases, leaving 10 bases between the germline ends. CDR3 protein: CASSLGGVAGYTF. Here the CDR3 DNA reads TGTGCCAGCAGCTTGGGAGGGGTTGCTGGCTACACCTTC.

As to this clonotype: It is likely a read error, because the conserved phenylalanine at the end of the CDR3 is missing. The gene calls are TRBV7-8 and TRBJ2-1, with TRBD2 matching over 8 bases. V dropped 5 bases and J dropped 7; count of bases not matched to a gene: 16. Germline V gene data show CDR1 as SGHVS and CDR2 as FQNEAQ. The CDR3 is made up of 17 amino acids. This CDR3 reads CASSPRRVGTGGNEQFS. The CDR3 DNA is TGTGCCAGCAGCCCCCGCCGGGTGGGAACGGGGGGGAATGAGCAGTTCTCC.

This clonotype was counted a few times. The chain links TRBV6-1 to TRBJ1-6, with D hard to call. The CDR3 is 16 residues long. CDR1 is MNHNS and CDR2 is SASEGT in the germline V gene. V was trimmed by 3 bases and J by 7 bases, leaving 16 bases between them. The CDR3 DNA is TGTGCCAGCAGTGACTGGATGGTTGGTGGCAATTCACCCCTCCACTTT. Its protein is CASSDWMVGGNSPLHF.

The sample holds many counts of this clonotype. The CDR3 region is CASSHVPDRAYEQYF. The CDR3 region has the DNA TGTGCCAGCAGCCACGTTCCGGACAGGGCTTACGAGCAGTACTTC. The chain couples TRBV6-1 to TRBJ2-7; 8 bases are shared with TRBD1. The J segment lost 4 bases and the V segment lost 6 bases, leaving 11 bases of the junction unmatched. Germline V gene data show CDR1 as MNHNS and CDR2 as SASEGT. CDR3 size: 15 residues.

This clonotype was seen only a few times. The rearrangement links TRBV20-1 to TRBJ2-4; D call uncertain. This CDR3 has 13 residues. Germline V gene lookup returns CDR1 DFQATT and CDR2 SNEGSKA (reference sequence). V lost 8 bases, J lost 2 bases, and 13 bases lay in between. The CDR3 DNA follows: TGCAGTCACCGACCCCCGTCCAAAAACATTCAGTACTTC. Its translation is CSHRPPSKNIQYF.